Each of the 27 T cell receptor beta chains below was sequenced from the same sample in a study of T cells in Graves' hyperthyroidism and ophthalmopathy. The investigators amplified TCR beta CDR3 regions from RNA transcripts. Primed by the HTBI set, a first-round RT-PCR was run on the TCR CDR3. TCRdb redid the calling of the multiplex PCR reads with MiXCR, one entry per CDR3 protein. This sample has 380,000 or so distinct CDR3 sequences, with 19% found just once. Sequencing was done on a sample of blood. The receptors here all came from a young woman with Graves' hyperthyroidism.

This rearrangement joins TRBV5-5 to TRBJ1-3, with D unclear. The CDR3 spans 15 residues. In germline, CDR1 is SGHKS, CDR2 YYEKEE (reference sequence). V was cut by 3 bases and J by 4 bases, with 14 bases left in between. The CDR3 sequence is CASSSPRESGNTIYF. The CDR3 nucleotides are TGTGCCAGCAGCTCGCCCCGGGAGTCAGGAAACACCATATATTTT.

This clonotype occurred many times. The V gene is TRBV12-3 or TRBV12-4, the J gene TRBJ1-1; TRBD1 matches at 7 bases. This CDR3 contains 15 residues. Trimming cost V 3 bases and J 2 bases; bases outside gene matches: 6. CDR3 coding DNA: TGTGCCAGCAGTTTGGCCGGGACAGTCAACACTGAAGCTTTCTTT. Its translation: CASSLAGTVNTEAFF.

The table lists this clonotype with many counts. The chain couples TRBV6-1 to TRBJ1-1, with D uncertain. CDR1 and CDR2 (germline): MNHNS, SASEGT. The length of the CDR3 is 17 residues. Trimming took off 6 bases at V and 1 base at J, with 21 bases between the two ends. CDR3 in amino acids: CASSRLRLPRRNTEAFF. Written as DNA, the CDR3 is TGTGCCAGCAGCCGCCTACGTTTGCCGAGGAGGAACACTGAAGCTTTCTTT.

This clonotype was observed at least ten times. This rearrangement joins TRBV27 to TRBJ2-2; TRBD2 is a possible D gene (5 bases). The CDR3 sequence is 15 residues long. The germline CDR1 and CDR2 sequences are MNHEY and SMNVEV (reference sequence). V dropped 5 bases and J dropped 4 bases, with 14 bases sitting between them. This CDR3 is CASSPTARGTGELFF. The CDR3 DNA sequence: TGTGCCAGCAGTCCGACTGCTCGGGGCACCGGGGAGCTGTTTTTT.

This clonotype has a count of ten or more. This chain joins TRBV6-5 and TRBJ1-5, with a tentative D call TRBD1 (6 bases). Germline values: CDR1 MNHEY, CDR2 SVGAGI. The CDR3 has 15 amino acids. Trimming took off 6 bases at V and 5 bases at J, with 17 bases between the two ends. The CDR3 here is CASRLSWGGDQPQHF. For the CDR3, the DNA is TGTGCCAGCAGATTAAGTTGGGGGGGCGATCAGCCCCAGCATTTT.

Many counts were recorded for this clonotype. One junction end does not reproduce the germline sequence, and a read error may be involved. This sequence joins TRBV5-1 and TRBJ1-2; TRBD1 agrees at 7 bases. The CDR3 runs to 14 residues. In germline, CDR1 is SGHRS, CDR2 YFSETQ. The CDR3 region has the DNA TGTGCCAGCAGCTTATCCACAGGGGACTATGGCTACACCTTC. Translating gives CASSLSTGDYGYTF.

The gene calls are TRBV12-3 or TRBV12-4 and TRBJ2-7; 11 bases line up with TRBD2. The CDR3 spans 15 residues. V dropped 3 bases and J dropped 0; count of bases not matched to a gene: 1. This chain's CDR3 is CASSLGLAASYEQYF. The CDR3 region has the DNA TGTGCCAGCAGTTTGGGACTAGCGGCCTCCTACGAGCAGTACTTC.

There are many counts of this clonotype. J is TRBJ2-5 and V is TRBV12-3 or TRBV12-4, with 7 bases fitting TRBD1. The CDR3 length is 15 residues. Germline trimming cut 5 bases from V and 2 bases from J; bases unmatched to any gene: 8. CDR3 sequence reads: CASSLRGRGQETQYF. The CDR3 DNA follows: TGTGCCAGCAGTCTCCGGGGCAGGGGGCAAGAGACCCAGTACTTC.

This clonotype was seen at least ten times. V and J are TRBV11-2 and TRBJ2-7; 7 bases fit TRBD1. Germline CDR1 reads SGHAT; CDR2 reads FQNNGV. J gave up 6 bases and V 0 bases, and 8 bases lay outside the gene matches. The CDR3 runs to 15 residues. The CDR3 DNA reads TGTGCCAGCAGCTTAGAGACAGGGCCCTTTATCGAGCAGTACTTC. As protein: CASSLETGPFIEQYF. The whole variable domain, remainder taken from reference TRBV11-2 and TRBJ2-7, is EAGVAQSPRYKIIEKRQSVAFWCNPISGHATLYWYQQILGQGPKLLIQFQNNGVVDDSQLPKDRFSAERLKGVDSTLKIQPAKLEDSAVYLCASSLETGPFIEQYFGPGTRLTVT.

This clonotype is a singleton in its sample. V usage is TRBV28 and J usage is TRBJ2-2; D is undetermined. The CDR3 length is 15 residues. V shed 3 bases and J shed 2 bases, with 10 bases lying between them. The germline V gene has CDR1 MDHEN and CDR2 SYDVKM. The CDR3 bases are TGTGCCAGCAGTTTCTCGACACTAAACACCGGGGAGCTGTTTTTT. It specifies CASSFSTLNTGELFF.

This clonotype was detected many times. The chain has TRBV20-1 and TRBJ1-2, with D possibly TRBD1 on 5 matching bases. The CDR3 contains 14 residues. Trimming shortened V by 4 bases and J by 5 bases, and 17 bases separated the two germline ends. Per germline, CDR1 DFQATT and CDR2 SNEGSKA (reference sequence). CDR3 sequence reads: CSAKVRVGGYGYTF. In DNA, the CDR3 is TGCAGTGCTAAAGTCAGGGTCGGTGGTTATGGCTACACCTTC.

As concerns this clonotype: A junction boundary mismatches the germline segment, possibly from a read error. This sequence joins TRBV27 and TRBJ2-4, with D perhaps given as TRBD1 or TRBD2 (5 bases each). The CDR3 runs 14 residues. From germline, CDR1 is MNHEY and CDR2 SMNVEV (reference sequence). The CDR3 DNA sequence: TGTGCCAGCTCGGGGACCGTGCCTTTAAACATTAAGTACTTC. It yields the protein CASSGTVPLNIKYF.

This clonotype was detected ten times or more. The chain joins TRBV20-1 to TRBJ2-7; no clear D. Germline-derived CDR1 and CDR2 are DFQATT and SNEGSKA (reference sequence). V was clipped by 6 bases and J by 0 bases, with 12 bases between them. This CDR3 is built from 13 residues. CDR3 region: CSATRHSSYEQYF. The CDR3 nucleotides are TGCAGTGCAACCCGTCATAGCTCCTACGAGCAGTACTTC.

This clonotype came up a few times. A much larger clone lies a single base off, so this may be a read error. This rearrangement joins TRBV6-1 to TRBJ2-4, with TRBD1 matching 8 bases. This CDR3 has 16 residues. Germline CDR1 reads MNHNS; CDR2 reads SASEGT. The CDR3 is CASSLWTGMGKNIKYF. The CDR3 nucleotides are TGTGCCAGCAGTCTATGGACAGGGATGGGGAAAAACATTAAGTACTTC.

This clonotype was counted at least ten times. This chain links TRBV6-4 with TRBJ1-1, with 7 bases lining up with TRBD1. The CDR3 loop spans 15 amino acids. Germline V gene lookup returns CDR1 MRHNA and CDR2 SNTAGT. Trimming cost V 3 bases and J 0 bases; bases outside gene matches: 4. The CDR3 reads CASSEQTGMNTEAFF. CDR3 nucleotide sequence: TGTGCCAGCAGTGAACAGACAGGGATGAACACTGAAGCTTTCTTT.

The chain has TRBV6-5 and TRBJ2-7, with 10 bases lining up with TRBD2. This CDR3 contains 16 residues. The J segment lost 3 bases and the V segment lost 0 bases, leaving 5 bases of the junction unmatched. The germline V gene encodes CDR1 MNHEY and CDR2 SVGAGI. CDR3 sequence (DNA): TGTGCCAGCAGTTACTCACTAGCGGGGACGGTCTACGAGCAGTACTTC. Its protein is CASSYSLAGTVYEQYF.

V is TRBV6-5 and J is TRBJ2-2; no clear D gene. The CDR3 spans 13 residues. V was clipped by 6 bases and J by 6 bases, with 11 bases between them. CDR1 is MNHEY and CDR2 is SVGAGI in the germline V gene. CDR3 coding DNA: TGTGCCAGCAGCGGCGCCCTGGCCGGGGAGCTGTTTTTT. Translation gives CASSGALAGELFF.

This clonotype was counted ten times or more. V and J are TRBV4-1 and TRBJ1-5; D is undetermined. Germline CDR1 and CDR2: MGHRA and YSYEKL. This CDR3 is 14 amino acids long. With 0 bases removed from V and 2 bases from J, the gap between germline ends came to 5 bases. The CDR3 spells CASSQDEGNQPQHF. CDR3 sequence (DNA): TGCGCCAGCAGCCAAGACGAGGGCAATCAGCCCCAGCATTTT.

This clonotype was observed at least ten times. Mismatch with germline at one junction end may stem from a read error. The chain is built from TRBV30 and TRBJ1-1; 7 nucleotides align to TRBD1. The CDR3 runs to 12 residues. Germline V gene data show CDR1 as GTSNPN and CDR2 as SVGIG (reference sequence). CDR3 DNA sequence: TGTGCCTGGTGGGACAGAAACACTGAAGTTTTCTTT. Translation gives CAWWDRNTEVFF.

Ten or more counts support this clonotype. CDR3 region: CASGRDVTGELFF. CDR3 DNA: TGTGCTAGTGGCCGGGACGTCACCGGGGAGCTGTTTTTT. This chain connects TRBV12-5 to TRBJ2-2; D is tentatively TRBD1 or TRBD2 (5 bases each). Germline values: CDR1 LGHNT, CDR2 FRNRAP. This CDR3 is 13 amino acids long. Trimming removed 6 bases from V and 4 bases from J, with 9 bases in between. Full variable domain (remainder filled in from reference TRBV12-5 and TRBJ2-2): DARVTQTPRHKVTEMGQEVTMRCQPILGHNTVFWYRQTMMQGLELLAYFRNRAPLDDSGMPKDRFSAEMPDATLATLKIQPSEPRDSAVYFCASGRDVTGELFFGEGSRLTVL.

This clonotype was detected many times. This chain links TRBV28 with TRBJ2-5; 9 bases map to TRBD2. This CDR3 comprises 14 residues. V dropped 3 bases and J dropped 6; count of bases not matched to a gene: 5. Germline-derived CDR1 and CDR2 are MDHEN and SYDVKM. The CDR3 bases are TGTGCCAGCAGTTTCCTCGCGGGAGGGCAGACCCAGTACTTC. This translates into CASSFLAGGQTQYF.

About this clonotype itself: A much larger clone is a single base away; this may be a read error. Here the CDR3 reads CASSSLEACF. The CDR3 DNA sequence: TGTGCCAGCAGTTCACTCGAAGCTTGCTTT. The rearrangement uses TRBV27 and TRBJ1-1; D uncertain. Germline V gene sequence: CDR1 MNHEY, CDR2 SMNVEV (reference sequence). CDR3 size: 10 residues.

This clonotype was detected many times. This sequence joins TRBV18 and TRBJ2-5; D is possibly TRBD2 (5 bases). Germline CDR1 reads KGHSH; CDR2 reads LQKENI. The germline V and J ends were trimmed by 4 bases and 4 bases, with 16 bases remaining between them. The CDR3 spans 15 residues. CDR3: CASSQPGTLRETQYF. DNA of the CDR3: TGTGCCAGCTCACAACCGGGAACCCTTCGAGAGACCCAGTACTTC.

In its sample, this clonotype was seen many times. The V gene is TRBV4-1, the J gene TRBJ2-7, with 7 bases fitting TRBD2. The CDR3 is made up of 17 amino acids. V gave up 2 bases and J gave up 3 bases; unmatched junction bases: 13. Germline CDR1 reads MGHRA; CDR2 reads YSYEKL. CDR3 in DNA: TGCGCCAGCAGCCAATACCACTCGGGACTAACGTACTACGAGCAGTACTTC. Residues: CASSQYHSGLTYYEQYF.

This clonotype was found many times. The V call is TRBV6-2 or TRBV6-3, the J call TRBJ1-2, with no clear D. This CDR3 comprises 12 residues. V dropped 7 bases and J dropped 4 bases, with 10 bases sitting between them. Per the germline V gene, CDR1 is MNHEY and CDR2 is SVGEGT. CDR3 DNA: TGTGCCAGCAAAGACGGATTCTATGGCTACACCTTC. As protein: CASKDGFYGYTF.

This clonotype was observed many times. CDR3 coding DNA: TGTGCCAGCAGTTTTGATAGACAGGAAGCTTTCTTT. This codes for CASSFDRQEAFF. J is TRBJ1-1 and V is TRBV28; tentative D call: TRBD1 (5 bases). The CDR3 contains 12 residues. From germline, CDR1 is MDHEN and CDR2 SYDVKM. V lost 3 bases, J lost 8 bases, and 10 bases lay in between.

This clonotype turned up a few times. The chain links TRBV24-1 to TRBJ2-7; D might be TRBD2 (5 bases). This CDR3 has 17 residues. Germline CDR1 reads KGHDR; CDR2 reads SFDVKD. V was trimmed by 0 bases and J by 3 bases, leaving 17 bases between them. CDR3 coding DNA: TGTGCCACCAGTGATTTGGGCCTGAGCGCCGGGATCTACGAGCAGTACTTC. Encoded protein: CATSDLGLSAGIYEQYF.